The clone carrying this T cell receptor beta chain was picked up a small number of times. The antigen remains unidentified. This sample was included in a study of T-cell memory formation after mild COVID-19. Study findings and constraints: In second-wave clones peaking day 37, SARS-CoV-2 specificity remained unconfirmed. Cross-reactive memory appears to have joined, as suggested by some responding clones showing up in pre-infection memory. CD4+ contracting clones were mainly CM and EM; CD8+ ones, EMRA.

TCRdb independently ran MiXCR on the 5' RACE reads; one entry per CDR3 protein. The sample includes some 350,000 distinct CDR3 sequences, less than 20% of them seen just once. The CDR3 spans 13 residues. Trimming removed 10 bases at V and 3 bases at J, with 15 bases between. The germline V gene has CDR1 MNHNY and CDR2 SVGAGI (reference sequence). The chain has TRBV6-6 and TRBJ1-2; D remains ambiguous. Input material: PBMCs or a T cell subset sorted from them (not recorded which). The source of this sequence is a man between 18 and 29 years old who had mild COVID-19 (a few samples of this study predate the infection). Cell type and time point are not known. CDR3 DNA: TGTGCCACCCGGCTCGGTTGGGACTATGGCTACACCTTC. It is translated as CATRLGWDYGYTF.